This entry features one TCR beta chain sequence. The antigen remains undetermined. This record belongs to a study of blood T cells in healthy people across ages. Broader study findings: When one million T cells were used, diversity estimates were thought to be underestimates. Since the PBMCs were unsorted, naive and antigen-experienced cells could not be conclusively compared.

The second PCR ran about 6 to 11 cycles with a sample-barcoded 5' primer and J-beta primers. Samples each returned at least 2.5 million CDR3-containing paired-end reads. TCRdb reanalysed the 5' RACE reads using MiXCR and keeps one entry per CDR3 protein. This repertoire shows over 1,500,000 distinct CDR3 sequences, roughly two fifths found once; its top ten account for about 23%. Specimen: blood. This sequence originates from a human donor in good health.

The CDR3 is CASSFGGLIYEQFF. DNA for the CDR3: TGTGCCAGCAGTTTTGGGGGGCTTATCTATGAGCAGTTCTTC. The rearrangement links TRBV12-3 or TRBV12-4 to TRBJ2-1; tentatively, D is TRBD1 or TRBD2 (6 bases each). The CDR3 runs 14 residues. V gave up 3 bases and J gave up 8 bases, with 14 bases separating them.